This TCR beta chain was sequenced for a study of identical twins (dated by TCRdb to 2016 to 2017). Broadly, across the study: TCR alpha and beta repertoires from monozygotic twins, unrelated adults of various ages and cord blood were deep-sequenced to test whether fetal clonotypes persist. To rule out contamination, replicate twin experiments were performed at different times with different library preparation protocols. Results and caveats for the whole study, not just this receptor: Invariant T cells such as MAIT and iNKT could partly confound zero-insertion analyses, although diverse VJ usage argued against such confounding for most clonotypes. Compared with coincidental sharing between unrelated individuals, out-of-frame TCR alpha sequences shared between twins showed an excess of sequences with low generation probability. Recombination models systematically underestimated out-of-frame TCR alpha sharing in monozygotic twins but agreed with sharing between unrelated individuals. Because the same donors could not be followed over many years, the conclusions relied on cross-sectional statistical analysis. In beta out-of-frame sequences, excess twin sharing was weaker, because having fewer shared sequences lowered the signal-to-noise ratio. Abundant cord blood beta clonotypes had fewer insertions, young adult naive repertoires showed a similar but weaker trend, and memory repertoires showed no such trend.

Only healthy Caucasian donors were included. Three pairs of female monozygotic twins, all aged 18 to 29 years, made up the twin cohort. CD4+ and CD8+ T cell populations were isolated with positive isolation kits from Invitrogen. Counted from cysteine to phenylalanine, this CDR3 has 15 amino acids. Only CDR3 DNA is held: 45 bases, read in frame from base 1. In the germline V gene, CDR1 corresponds to MNHEY and CDR2 to SVGAGI. The V and J ends are trimmed by 5 bases and 0 bases, leaving 11 bases between them. This clonotype was seen a handful of times. Which antigen it targets is not known. No much larger clonotype is one base removed from it; base qualities were not supplied. The library relied on 5' RACE. Data came from an Illumina HiSeq 2000. Template switching introduced a universal primer binding site; the final cDNA contained a unique molecular identifier, enabling accurate counting of TCR cDNA molecules. Specific primers in the conserved constant-segment region were used to synthesize first-strand cDNA for TCR alpha and beta chains. To control for contamination, each cDNA library was double barcoded with a SMART-Mk sample barcode plus Illumina barcodes. TruSeq adapter sequences along with Illumina sample barcodes were introduced in two successive PCR steps. Sequencing of the TCR alpha and beta cDNA libraries was done on the Illumina HiSeq platform using custom primers. Per the source publication's procedure: Raw reads were processed with MiGEC to extract unique molecular identifiers, and MiXCR was used to determine CDR3 positions. For each individual, recombination models were inferred using an EM algorithm with the repgenHMM and IGoR tools. Shared clonotype analysis was performed with the tcR package in R, normalizing sharing by the product of cloneset sizes. Out-of-frame nonproductive sequences were analyzed to study raw recombination free of thymic and clonal selection effects. The public sequencing data were trimmed at Q25 with fastp and processed into clonotypes with MiXCR by TCRdb, which kept only in-frame beta chains. Under each unique CDR3 protein, matching rows form one entry showing the most common genes and DNA. The V and J calls reflect TCRdb's pipeline rather than the authors' work. Counted in this sample were 520,000 or so distinct CDR3 sequences; approximately 22% of them appeared once. The biggest ten clones account for under 0.95% of the sample.

The data were also submitted as part of a second study, on T cells expressing NK-cell markers. Reported in the second study: TCR beta-chain repertoires were profiled in sorted CD3+CD56+NKG2C+, CD3+CD56+NKG2C- and CD3+CD56-NKG2C+ T-cell subsets from several donors. Of the eight sequenced donors, seven were found to be HCMV-seropositive and one was found to be HCMV-seronegative. In several experiments an anti-gammadeltaTCR antibody was added to restrict sorting to alphabetaTCR-expressing T cells. In several donors, the dominant CD3+CD56+NKG2C+ clonotypes were found to rank among the top 10 CD8+ clonotypes and to make up 1.0-7.0% of CD8+ T cells. Those dominant clonotypes were again the most abundant among CD3+CD56-NKG2C+ cells in a handful of donors, at about 25-60.1%. It remained unclear whether the expanded NKG2C-expressing T cell clones were specific for HCMV antigens. The study sequenced eight donors, all healthy volunteers chosen at random: three men and five women. A commercial ELISA kit detecting HCMV-specific IgG in serum was used to determine HCMV serostatus. Reads were demultiplexed and grouped by UMI with MIGEC, and clonotypes were assembled and quantified with MiTCR. Only TCR cDNA sequences supported by at least two reads were kept to exclude erroneous sequences. The tcR package was used for downstream repertoire analysis, with clonotypes matched between fractions based on CDR3 nucleotide sequence plus V segment. VDJmatch was used to annotate antigen specificity against VDJdb, with one amino acid substitution allowed in CDR3.

The TCR was taken from a woman in her late teens or twenties in good health. The sample comprised CD4+ T cells sorted from blood. The rearranged chain carries TRBV6-5 and TRBJ2-4; a tentative D call is TRBD2 (6 bases match). The DNA sequence reads TGTGCCAGCAGTAACGTGGGGGGAGCCAAAAACATTCAGTACTTC. Its protein is CASSNVGGAKNIQYF.